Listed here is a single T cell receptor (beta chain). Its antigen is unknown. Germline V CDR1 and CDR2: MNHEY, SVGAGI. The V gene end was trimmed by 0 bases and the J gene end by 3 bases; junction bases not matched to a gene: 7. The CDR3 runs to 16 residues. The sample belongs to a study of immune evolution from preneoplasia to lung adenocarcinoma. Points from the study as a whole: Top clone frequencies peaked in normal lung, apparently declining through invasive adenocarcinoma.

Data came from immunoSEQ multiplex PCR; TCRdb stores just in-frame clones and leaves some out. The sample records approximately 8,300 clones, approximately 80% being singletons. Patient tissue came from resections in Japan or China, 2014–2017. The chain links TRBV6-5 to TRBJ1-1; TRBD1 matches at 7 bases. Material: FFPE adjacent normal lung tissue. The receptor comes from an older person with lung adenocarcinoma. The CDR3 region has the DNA TGTGCCAGCAGTTACTCGACAGGGTGGACTCACACTGAAGCTTTCTTT. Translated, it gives CASSYSTGWTHTEAFF.